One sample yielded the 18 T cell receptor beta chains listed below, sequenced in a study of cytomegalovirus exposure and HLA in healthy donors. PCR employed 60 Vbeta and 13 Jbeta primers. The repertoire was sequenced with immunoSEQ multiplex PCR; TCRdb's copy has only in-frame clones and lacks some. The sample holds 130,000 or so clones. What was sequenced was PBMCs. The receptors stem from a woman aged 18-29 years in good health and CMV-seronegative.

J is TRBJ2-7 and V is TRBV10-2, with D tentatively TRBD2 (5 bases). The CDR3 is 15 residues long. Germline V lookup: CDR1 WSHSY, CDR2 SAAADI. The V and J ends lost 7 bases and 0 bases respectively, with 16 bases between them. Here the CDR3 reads CASIAGDMSSYEQYF. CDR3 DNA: TGCGCCAGCATCGCCGGGGATATGAGCTCCTACGAGCAGTACTTC.

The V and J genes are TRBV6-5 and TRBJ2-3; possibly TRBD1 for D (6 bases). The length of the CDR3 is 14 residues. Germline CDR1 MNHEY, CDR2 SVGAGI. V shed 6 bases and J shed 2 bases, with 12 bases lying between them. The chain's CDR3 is CASRTGQFTDTQYF. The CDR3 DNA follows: TGTGCCAGCAGGACCGGACAGTTCACAGATACGCAGTATTTT.

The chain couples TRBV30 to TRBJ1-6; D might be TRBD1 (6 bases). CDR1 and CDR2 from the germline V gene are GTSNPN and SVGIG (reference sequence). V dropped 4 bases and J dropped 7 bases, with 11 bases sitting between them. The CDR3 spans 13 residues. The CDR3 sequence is CAWNMGQNSPLHF. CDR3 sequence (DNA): TGTGCCTGGAACATGGGACAAAATTCACCCCTCCACTTT.

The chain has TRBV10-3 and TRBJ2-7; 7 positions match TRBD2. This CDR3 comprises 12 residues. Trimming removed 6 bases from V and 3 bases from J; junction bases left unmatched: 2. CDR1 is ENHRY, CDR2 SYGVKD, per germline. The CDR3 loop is CAIRGGSYEQYF. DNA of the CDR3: TGTGCCATCAGGGGGGGGAGCTACGAGCAGTACTTC.

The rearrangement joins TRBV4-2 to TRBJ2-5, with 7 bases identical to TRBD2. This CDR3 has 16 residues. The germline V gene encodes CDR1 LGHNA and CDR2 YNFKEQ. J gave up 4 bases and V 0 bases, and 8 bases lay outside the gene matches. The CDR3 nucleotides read TGTGCCAGCAGCCAAGATGGTACGGGAGGAGGAGAGACCCAGTACTTC. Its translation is CASSQDGTGGGETQYF.

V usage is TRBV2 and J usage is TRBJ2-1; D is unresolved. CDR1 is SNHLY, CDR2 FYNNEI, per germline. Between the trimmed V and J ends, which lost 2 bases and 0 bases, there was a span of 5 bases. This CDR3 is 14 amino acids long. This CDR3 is CASSELSSYNEQFF. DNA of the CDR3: TGTGCCAGCAGTGAACTCAGCTCCTACAATGAGCAGTTCTTC.

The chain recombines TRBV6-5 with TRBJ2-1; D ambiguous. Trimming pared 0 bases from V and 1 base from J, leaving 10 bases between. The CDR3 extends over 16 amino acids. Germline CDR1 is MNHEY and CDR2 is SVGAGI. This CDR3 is CASSYSPPGSYNEQFF. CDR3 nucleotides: TGTGCCAGCAGTTACTCTCCCCCCGGGTCCTACAATGAGCAGTTCTTC.

In nucleotides, the CDR3 is TGTGCCTGGAGTGTACGGCTGGGCAATGAAGCTTTCTTT. Protein: CAWSVRLGNEAFF. The rearrangement links TRBV30 to TRBJ1-1; D is unresolved. Germline V gene sequence: CDR1 GTSNPN, CDR2 SVGIG (reference sequence). V was pared by 0 bases and J by 7 bases, with 12 bases between. The CDR3 sequence is 13 residues long.

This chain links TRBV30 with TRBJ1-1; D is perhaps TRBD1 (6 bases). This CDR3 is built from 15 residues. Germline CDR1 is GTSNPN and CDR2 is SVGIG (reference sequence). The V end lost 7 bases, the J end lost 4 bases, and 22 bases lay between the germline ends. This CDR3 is CAYLVGGGAFTEAFF. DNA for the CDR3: TGTGCCTACCTCGTCGGTGGGGGCGCGTTCACTGAAGCTTTCTTT. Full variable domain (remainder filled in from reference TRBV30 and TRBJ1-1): SQTIHQWPATLVQPVGSPLSLECTVEGTSNPNLYWYRQAAGRGLQLLFYSVGIGQISSEVPQNLSASRPQDRQFILSSKKLLLSDSGFYLCAYLVGGGAFTEAFFGQGTRLTVV.

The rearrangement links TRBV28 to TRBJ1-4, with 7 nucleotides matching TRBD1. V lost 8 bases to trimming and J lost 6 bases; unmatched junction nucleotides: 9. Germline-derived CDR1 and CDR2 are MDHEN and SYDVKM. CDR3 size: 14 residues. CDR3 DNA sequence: TGTGCCAGCGGAGCTCTCAGGGGGGATGAAAAACTGTTTTTT. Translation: CASGALRGDEKLFF.

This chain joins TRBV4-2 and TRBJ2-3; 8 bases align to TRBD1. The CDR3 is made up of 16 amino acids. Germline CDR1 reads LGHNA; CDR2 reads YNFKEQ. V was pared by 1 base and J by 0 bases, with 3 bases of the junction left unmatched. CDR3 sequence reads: CASSQGDRSSTDTQYF. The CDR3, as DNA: TGTGCCAGCAGCCAAGGGGACAGGTCTAGCACAGATACGCAGTATTTT.

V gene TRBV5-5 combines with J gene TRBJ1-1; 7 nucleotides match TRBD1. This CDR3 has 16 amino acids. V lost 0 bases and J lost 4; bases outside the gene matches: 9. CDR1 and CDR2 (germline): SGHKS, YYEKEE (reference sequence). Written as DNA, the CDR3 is TGTGCCAGCAGCTTGGCAGTCAGGGCAGGGGGCACTGAAGCTTTCTTT. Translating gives CASSLAVRAGGTEAFF.

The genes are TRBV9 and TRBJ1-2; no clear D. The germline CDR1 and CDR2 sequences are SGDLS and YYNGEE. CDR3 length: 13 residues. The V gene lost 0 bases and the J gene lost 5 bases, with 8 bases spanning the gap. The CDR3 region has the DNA TGTGCCAGCAGCGTAGACGAGAGGTATGGCTACACCTTC. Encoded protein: CASSVDERYGYTF.

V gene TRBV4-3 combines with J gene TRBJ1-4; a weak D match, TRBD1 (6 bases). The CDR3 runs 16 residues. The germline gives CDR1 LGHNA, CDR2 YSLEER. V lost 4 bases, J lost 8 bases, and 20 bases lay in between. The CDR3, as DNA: TGCGCCAGCAGCCCCTTTGGCGGGGGGCGCGGCGAAAAACTGTTTTTT. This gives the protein CASSPFGGGRGEKLFF.

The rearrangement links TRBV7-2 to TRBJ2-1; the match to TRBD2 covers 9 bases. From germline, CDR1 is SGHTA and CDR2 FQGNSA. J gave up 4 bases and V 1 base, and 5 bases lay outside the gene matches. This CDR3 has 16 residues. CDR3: CASSLVVREGYNEQFF. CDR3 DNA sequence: TGTGCCAGCAGCTTAGTGGTGCGGGAGGGTTACAATGAGCAGTTCTTC.

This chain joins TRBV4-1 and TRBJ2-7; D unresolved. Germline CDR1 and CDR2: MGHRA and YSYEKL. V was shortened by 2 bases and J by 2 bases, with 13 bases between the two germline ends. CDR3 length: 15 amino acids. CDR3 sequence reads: CASSQKNAVAYEQYF. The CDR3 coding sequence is TGCGCCAGCAGCCAAAAGAACGCGGTAGCCTACGAGCAGTACTTC.

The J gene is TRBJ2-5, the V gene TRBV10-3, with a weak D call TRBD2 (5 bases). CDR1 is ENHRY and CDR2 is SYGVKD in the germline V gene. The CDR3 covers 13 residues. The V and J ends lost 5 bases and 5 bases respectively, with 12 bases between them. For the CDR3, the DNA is TGTGCCATCAGTTCACTAGAAGGGGAGACCCAGTACTTC. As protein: CAISSLEGETQYF.

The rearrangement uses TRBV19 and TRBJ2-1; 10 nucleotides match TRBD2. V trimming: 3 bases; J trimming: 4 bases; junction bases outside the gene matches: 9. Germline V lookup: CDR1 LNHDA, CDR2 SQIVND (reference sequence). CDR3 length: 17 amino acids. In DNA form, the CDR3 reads TGTGCCAGTAGTATCCGACTCACTAGCGGGATTTACAATGAGCAGTTCTTC. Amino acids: CASSIRLTSGIYNEQFF. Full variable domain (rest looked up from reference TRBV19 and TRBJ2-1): DGGITQSPKYLFRKEGQNVTLSCEQNLNHDAMYWYRQDPGQGLRLIYYSQIVNDFQKGDIAEGYSVSREKKESFPLTVTSAQKNPTAFYLCASSIRLTSGIYNEQFFGPGTRLTVL.